This TCR beta chain emerged from a study of T-cell memory formation after mild COVID-19. This clonotype was observed a handful of times. Using its own MiXCR run on the 5' RACE reads, TCRdb lists one record per CDR3 protein. The data show around 310,000 distinct CDR3 sequences, more than 15% seen once. This CDR3 is built from 15 residues. Germline assignment: CDR1 SGHTA and CDR2 FQGNSA. Trimming took 2 bases from V and 5 from J, leaving 15 bases between them. The sequence derives from a man aged 18-30 years who had mild COVID-19 (a few samples of this study predate the infection). Cell type and time point are not known. The rearrangement joins TRBV7-2 to TRBJ2-5; D tentatively fits TRBD1 or TRBD2 (5 bases each). Sequencing input: PBMCs or a T cell subset sorted from them (not recorded which). The chain's CDR3 is CASSLSGTPGETQYF. The CDR3 DNA reads as TGTGCCAGCAGCTTATCTGGGACCCCAGGGGAGACCCAGTACTTC.